The T cell receptor beta chain under discussion was sequenced for a study of CD8+CD57+ T cells in acquired aplastic anemia. About the study: The average for DNA from sorted CD4+ and CD8+ cells was around 3.4 ug.

Trimming removed 0 bases from V and 3 bases from J, with 16 bases in between. CDR1 and CDR2 from the germline V gene are ENHRY and SYGVKD. The CDR3 extends over 17 amino acids. Profiling that covered TCR beta VDJ and CDR3 relied on genomic DNA as its template. MiXCR was run by TCRdb on the reads, yielding one entry per CDR3 protein. Of roughly 250,000 distinct CDR3 sequences listed, 82% are singletons. Flow cytometry had shown expanded CD8+CD57+ cells in the patients chosen for sequencing. A severe acquired aplastic anemia diagnosis applied to all patients. When blood sampling took place, the patients had received no therapy.

Sequenced: sorted CD4+, CD8+, or CD8+CD57+ T cells (not recorded which) from PBMCs. The chain is built from TRBV10-3 and TRBJ2-3, with D hard to call. This clonotype originated in a human donor with aplastic anemia. This chain's CDR3 is CAISESSGEQITDTQYF. As DNA, the CDR3 is TGTGCCATCAGTGAGTCTTCAGGAGAACAAATTACAGATACGCAGTATTTT.